Listed below are T cell receptor beta chains from one sample, sequenced in a study of OX40 agonist ivuxolimab in advanced cancers. The protocol was immunoSEQ multiplex PCR, while the TCRdb copy is restricted to in-frame clones and leaves out a portion. This table has about 64,000 clones, 84% appearing once. Sample: CD4+ or CD8+ T cells sorted from blood, taken in a trial of the OX40 agonist ivuxolimab. These receptors originate from an adult with an advanced solid tumor such as melanoma, head and neck, liver or kidney cancer. The CDR3 runs from the conserved cysteine through the conserved F or W. The order of the fields is J gene, V gene, D gene, clone size, CDR3 protein, CDR3 DNA. D genes are given only for firm matches. Rows give clone size only sometimes, using once, few, many, or a class for an expanded clone.

>TRBJ2-3|TRBV12-5|TRBD2|NA
CASGRLAATDTQYF
TGTGCTAGTGGCCGACTAGCGGCCACAGATACGCAGTATTTT
>TRBJ2-7|TRBV29-1|TRBD1|NA
CSGGQADSEQYF
TGCAGCGGGGGACAGGCTGACTCCGAGCAGTACTTC
>TRBJ1-1|TRBV28|NA|NA
CASSFRGMGTEAFF
TGTGCCAGCAGTTTTCGGGGGATGGGCACTGAAGCTTTCTTT
>TRBJ2-7|TRBV28|NA|NA
CASRGKLGPYEQYF
TGTGCCAGCAGAGGAAAGCTCGGGCCCTACGAGCAGTACTTC
>TRBJ2-2|TRBV5-1|TRBD2|NA
CASSSTGTTNTGELFF
TGCGCCAGCAGCTCTACCGGGACTACTAACACCGGGGAGCTGTTTTTT
>TRBJ2-6|TRBV7-2|NA|once
CASSSFGGPAGANVLTF
TGTGCCAGCAGCTCTTTTGGCGGGCCGGCCGGGGCCAACGTCCTGACTTTC
>TRBJ1-4|TRBV5-1|TRBD1|NA
CASSFVGTATNEKLFF
TGCGCCAGCAGCTTCGTCGGGACAGCAACTAATGAAAAACTGTTTTTT
>TRBJ1-6|TRBV30|NA|few
CAWTLHRGSPLHF
TGTGCCTGGACCCTACATAGGGGTTCACCCCTCCACTTT
>TRBJ2-3|TRBV9|TRBD1|NA
CASSVAQGQADTQYF
TGTGCCAGCAGCGTAGCACAGGGACAGGCAGATACGCAGTATTTT
>TRBJ1-5|TRBV5-6|NA|NA
CASSLSGHSNQPQHF
TGTGCCAGCAGCTTGTCTGGACACAGCAATCAGCCCCAGCATTTT
>TRBJ2-7|TRBV6-5|NA|once
CASSYYGDSYEQYF
TGTGCCAGCAGTTACTACGGGGACTCCTACGAGCAGTACTTC
>TRBJ2-2|TRBV7-9|NA|NA
CASSHATGITGELFF
TGTGCCAGCAGCCACGCCACAGGGATTACCGGGGAGCTGTTTTTT
>TRBJ1-5|TRBV6-4|NA|NA
CASSDSRGRGNQPQHF
TGTGCCAGCAGTGACTCAAGGGGCCGGGGCAATCAGCCCCAGCATTTT
>TRBJ1-1|TRBV6-6|NA|NA
CASRRNMNTEAFF
TGTGCCAGCAGGCGCAACATGAACACTGAAGCTTTCTTT
>TRBJ1-1|TRBV6-4|TRBD1|NA
CASSRTGNTEAFF
TGTGCCAGCAGTCGGACAGGGAACACTGAAGCTTTCTTT
>TRBJ1-2|TRBV19|NA|NA
CASSIDLGTFSGYTF
TGTGCCAGTAGTATAGACCTTGGGACTTTCTCTGGCTACACCTTC
>TRBJ1-2|TRBV28|TRBD1|NA
CASTPGQGRNYGYTF
TGTGCCAGCACCCCTGGACAGGGGCGAAACTATGGCTACACCTTC
>TRBJ2-1|TRBV5-1|NA|NA
CASSSGGLYNEQFF
TGCGCCAGCAGCTCTGGCGGCCTTTACAATGAGCAGTTCTTC
>TRBJ1-1|TRBV25-1|NA|NA
CASSELAGEAFF
TGTGCCAGCAGTGAATTGGCAGGGGAGGCTTTCTTT
>TRBJ2-7|TRBV5-1|TRBD1|NA
CASSFGRGYEQYF
TGCGCCAGCAGCTTTGGCAGGGGGTACGAGCAGTACTTC
>TRBJ1-5|TRBV27|NA|NA
CASTDSAKGAQHF
TGTGCCAGCACAGACAGCGCCAAGGGCGCCCAGCATTTT
>TRBJ2-4|TRBV20-1|NA|NA
CSATGSRVQYF
TGCAGTGCCACGGGATCAAGAGTTCAGTACTTC
>TRBJ2-7|TRBV7-2|TRBD2|NA
CASSLRTSAGGRYEQYF
TGTGCCAGCAGCTTAAGGACGTCGGCGGGAGGGAGGTACGAGCAGTACTTC
>TRBJ1-1|TRBV6-5|NA|NA
CASSSGRGSDKAFF
TGTGCCAGCAGTTCCGGCCGCGGTTCCGATAAAGCTTTCTTT
>TRBJ2-7|TRBV6-5|NA|NA
CASRLTGTYEQYF
TGTGCCAGCAGACTGACAGGCACCTACGAGCAGTACTTC
>TRBJ1-5|TRBV19|TRBD1|NA
CASSMFGAPGTGFNQPQHF
TGTGCCAGTAGTATGTTTGGGGCCCCCGGGACAGGGTTCAATCAGCCCCAGCATTTT
>TRBJ1-2|TRBV5-6|NA|once
CASSSYYGYTF
TGTGCCAGCAGCAGCTACTATGGCTACACCTTC
>TRBJ2-3|TRBV7-9|TRBD2|NA
CASSLVVAGASTDTQYF
TGTGCCAGCAGCTTAGTAGTAGCGGGCGCTAGCACAGATACGCAGTATTTT
>TRBJ1-5|TRBV13|NA|NA
CASSSRAAVSNQPQHF
TGTGCCAGCAGCTCCAGGGCGGCGGTTAGCAATCAGCCCCAGCATTTT
>TRBJ2-7|TRBV11-2|TRBD2|NA
CASSLVELAVYEQYF
TGTGCCAGCAGCTTAGTGGAACTAGCGGTCTACGAGCAGTACTTC
>TRBJ2-7|TRBV19|NA|NA
CASSIDSGDEQYF
TGTGCCAGTAGTATAGATTCGGGCGACGAGCAGTACTTC
>TRBJ2-7|TRBV18|TRBD2|NA
CASSPGRGSYEQYF
TGTGCCAGCTCACCGGGGAGGGGTTCCTACGAGCAGTACTTC
>TRBJ2-5|TRBV30|NA|once
CAWSRAPYQETQYF
TGTGCCTGGAGTCGGGCGCCATACCAAGAGACCCAGTACTTC
>TRBJ2-1|TRBV11-3|TRBD2|NA
CASSLGLAGTNEQFF
TGTGCCAGCAGCTTGGGACTAGCGGGGACTAATGAGCAGTTCTTC
>TRBJ1-1|TRBV6-5|NA|once
CASSYRSGINTEAFF
TGTGCCAGCAGTTACCGATCAGGGATTAACACTGAAGCTTTCTTT
>TRBJ1-5|TRBV28|NA|NA
CASRPRVQWRGNQPQHF
TGTGCCAGCAGGCCCCGGGTTCAGTGGCGCGGGAATCAGCCCCAGCATTTT
>TRBJ1-6|TRBV10-3|NA|NA
CAISADGNNSPLHF
TGTGCCATCAGTGCGGACGGTAATAATTCACCCCTCCACTTT
>TRBJ1-5|TRBV19|NA|NA
CASSDRIDQPQHF
TGTGCCAGTAGTGACAGGATTGATCAGCCCCAGCATTTT
>TRBJ1-6|TRBV7-9|NA|NA
CASSLQSSYNSPLHF
TGTGCCAGCAGCCTACAAAGCTCCTATAATTCACCCCTCCACTTT
>TRBJ1-1|TRBV19|TRBD1|NA
CASSKRGQGDTEAFF
TGTGCCAGTAGTAAACGAGGGCAGGGGGACACTGAAGCTTTCTTT
>TRBJ2-2|TRBV7-3|TRBD2|NA
CASSSSPGGYTGELFF
TGTGCCAGCAGCTCCTCCCCGGGAGGGTACACCGGGGAGCTGTTTTTT
>TRBJ2-4|TRBV6-1|TRBD1|once
CASSEADRGTKNIQYF
TGTGCCAGCAGTGAAGCGGACAGGGGGACCAAAAACATTCAGTACTTC
>TRBJ1-1|TRBV25-1|NA|NA
CASSEGGSSEAFF
TGTGCCAGCAGTGAAGGCGGGTCCAGCGAAGCTTTCTTT
>TRBJ2-3|TRBV6-1|TRBD1|NA
CASIKTGDPTDTQYF
TGTGCCAGCATCAAGACAGGGGACCCCACAGATACGCAGTATTTT
>TRBJ1-2|TRBV7-9|NA|NA
CASSLERAHGYTF
TGTGCCAGCAGCTTAGAAAGGGCCCATGGCTACACCTTC
>TRBJ1-2|TRBV4-2|TRBD1|few
CASSLRGQGNYGYTF
TGTGCCAGCAGCTTGAGGGGACAGGGAAACTATGGCTACACCTTC
>TRBJ2-7|TRBV27|NA|NA
CASSLSGLPSYEQYF
TGTGCCAGCAGTTTATCAGGGCTCCCCTCCTACGAGCAGTACTTC
>TRBJ1-5|TRBV7-9|TRBD1|once
CASSPGTGVGNQPQHF
TGTGCCAGCAGCCCGGGGACAGGGGTCGGCAATCAGCCCCAGCATTTT
>TRBJ2-7|TRBV6-1|NA|NA
CASSLRQDTYEQYF
TGTGCCAGCAGTCTACGACAGGACACCTACGAGCAGTACTTC
>TRBJ1-5|TRBV6-1|NA|NA
CASSEVGQGKRQPQHF
TGTGCCAGCAGTGAGGTCGGGCAGGGGAAAAGGCAGCCCCAGCATTTT
>TRBJ2-7|TRBV29-1|TRBD2|NA
CSVGTSGVSSYEQYF
TGCAGCGTTGGAACTAGCGGGGTTAGCTCCTACGAGCAGTACTTC
>TRBJ1-2|TRBV7-2|TRBD1|NA
CASSRSGTGGDGYTF
TGTGCCAGCAGCCGATCCGGGACAGGGGGCGATGGCTACACCTTC
>TRBJ2-3|TRBV30|NA|NA
CAWSEGSPGDTQYF
TGTGCCTGGAGTGAGGGGAGTCCCGGAGATACGCAGTATTTT
>TRBJ2-1|TRBV25-1|NA|NA
CASSEPGLYNEQFF
TGTGCCAGCAGTGAACCGGGACTTTACAATGAGCAGTTCTTC
>TRBJ2-7|TRBV5-1|TRBD2|NA
CASSRFGTSGTYEQYF
TGCGCCAGCAGTCGGTTCGGGACTAGCGGAACCTACGAGCAGTACTTC
>TRBJ1-1|TRBV5-5|NA|NA
CASSSHGGSTEAFF
TGTGCCAGCAGCTCTCACGGGGGGAGCACTGAAGCTTTCTTT
>TRBJ2-3|TRBV15|TRBD2|NA
CATSSRLSGGDTQYF
TGTGCCACCAGCAGCCGACTTAGCGGGGGAGATACGCAGTATTTT